These 3 T cell receptor beta chains originate from one sample sequenced in a study of T cells in Graves' hyperthyroidism and ophthalmopathy. Amplification of TCR beta CDR3 regions used RNA as the template. An initial round of RT-PCR targeting the TCR CDR3 relied on the HTBI primer set. Via MiXCR, TCRdb re-called the multiplex PCR reads, giving one row per CDR3 protein. The data contain 730,000 or so distinct CDR3 sequences, roughly a sixth of them seen just once; the ten biggest clones take up over 15%. Specimen: blood. The receptors stem from a woman in her forties or fifties with Graves' hyperthyroidism that later progressed to Graves' ophthalmopathy.

A note on this clonotype: A much larger clone is a single base away; this may be a read error. The chain carries TRBV7-2 and TRBJ1-2, with D tentatively TRBD1 (5 bases). Germline V gene data show CDR1 as SGHTA and CDR2 as FQGNSA. Deletions cut 3 bases from V and 4 bases from J, with 15 bases between. The CDR3 is 15 residues long. The CDR3 loop is CASSLPRGGVYGYTF. For the CDR3, the DNA is TGTGCCAGCAGCTTGCCTCGGGGGGGTGTCTATGGCTACACCTTC.

Only a few counts were recorded for this clonotype. The V call is TRBV18, the J call TRBJ2-5; unclear D gene. V shed 3 bases and J shed 3 bases, with 11 bases lying between them. From germline, CDR1 is KGHSH and CDR2 LQKENI. This CDR3 region has 14 residues. The CDR3 DNA reads TGTGCCAGCTCACCTTCGGGTGGTGAAGAGACCCAGTACTTC. It specifies CASSPSGGEETQYF.

This chain joins TRBV5-1 and TRBJ2-5; 10 bases fit TRBD1. CDR1 and CDR2 (germline): SGHRS, YFSETQ. The CDR3 loop spans 18 amino acids. After removal of 2 bases from V and 1 base from J, the junction contained 11 bases not matched to a gene. The CDR3 region has the DNA TGCGCCAGCAGCTTCGGGACAGGGGTGGGTTTGGGCCAAGAGACCCAGTACTTC. This translates into CASSFGTGVGLGQETQYF. The full variable domain, with the rest looked up from reference TRBV5-1 and TRBJ2-5, is KAGVTQTPRYLIKTRGQQVTLSCSPISGHRSVSWYQQTPGQGLQFLFEYFSETQRNKGNFPGRFSGRQFSNSRSEMNVSTLELGDSALYLCASSFGTGVGLGQETQYFGPGTRLLVL.